This TCR beta chain comes out of a study of T cells in localized non-small cell lung cancer. By share, this clone counts as medium-sized. Antigen unknown. Germline V gives CDR1 MDHEN, CDR2 SYDVKM. Trimming left V 5 bases short and J 5 bases short, with 15 bases between. The CDR3 sequence is 14 residues long. Data came from immunoSEQ multiplex PCR; TCRdb stores just in-frame clones and leaves some out. The sample consists of around 1,400 clones, about 25% of them appearing once. Study-level findings and limits: Since sequencing was restricted to only one region of the tumor, intratumor heterogeneity remains a possibility. Uninvolved adjacent lung, not tumor, had the highest T cell clonality. Higher T cell density in the blood was associated with longer overall survival, whereas higher adjacent-lung clonality associated with shorter survival. A median of around 58 clones ranked among the top 100 in tumor appeared in adjacent lung.

The TCR was taken from a man aged 35 to 70 with stage II squamous cell lung carcinoma. This specimen was lung tumor tissue, taken before any cancer treatment. V is TRBV28 and J is TRBJ1-1, with TRBD1 as a possible D gene (5 bases). CDR3 protein: CASSPQGGVTEAFF. DNA for the CDR3: TGTGCCAGCAGTCCCCAGGGAGGGGTTACTGAAGCTTTCTTT. The full variable domain, completed using reference TRBV28 and TRBJ1-1, is DVKVTQSSRYLVKRTGEKVFLECVQDMDHENMFWYRQDPGLGLRLIYFSYDVKMKEKGDIPEGYSVSREKKERFSLILESASTNQTSMYLCASSPQGGVTEAFFGQGTRLTVV.